This T cell receptor beta chain stems from a study of T cell responses to AZD1222 COVID-19 vaccine. Germline CDR1 MNHEY, CDR2 SMNVEV (reference sequence). V was cut by 3 bases and J by 2 bases, with 11 bases left in between. CDR3 size: 14 residues. General study points: Spike-specific TCR breadth and depth both grew after two AZD1222 doses. Clonal diversity may have been underestimated, and the donors were mostly white British, with more females than males. Spike was spanned by vaccine-associated CD4 TCRs, which were dominant at 160-218 and 743-854.

Points on this clone: What it binds is unknown.

Profiling relied on immunoSEQ multiplex PCR, and the TCRdb table lists in-frame clones only, not all of them. The table includes 140,000 to 150,000 clones, roughly 90% detected once. This specimen was peripheral blood, taken 28 days after the second AZD1222 dose. The chain links TRBV27 to TRBJ2-7, with D possibly being TRBD2 (6 bases). This TCR came from an adult who received the AZD1222 COVID-19 vaccine. CDR3 region: CASSFAGPTYEQYF. CDR3 nucleotide sequence: TGTGCCAGCAGTTTCGCGGGGCCTACCTACGAGCAGTACTTC.